A selection of T cell receptor beta chains follows, all from one sample in a study of T cells in localized non-small cell lung cancer. Clones were sequenced by immunoSEQ multiplex PCR, and TCRdb holds only the in-frame ones, with some missing. The data contain more than 1,100 clones, about 41% of them singletons. The specimen was lung tumor tissue, collected before any cancer treatment. All receptors come from a woman aged 35-75 years with stage II squamous cell lung carcinoma. The CDR3 runs from the conserved cysteine through the conserved F or W. The D gene is left open where the match is weak. For some rows the clone size is stated as once, few or many, or as a class when expanded; others skip it.

j_call clone_size v_call d_call cdr3_aa cdr3_nt
TRBJ2-1 few TRBV7-2 . CALGDQPYNEQFF TGTGCCCTGGGGGATCAGCCCTACAATGAGCAGTTCTTC
TRBJ2-1 few TRBV18 . CASSRGGENEQFF TGTGCCAGCTCACGGGGAGGAGAAAATGAGCAGTTCTTC
TRBJ1-2 . TRBV19 TRBD1 CASSRPDRESDYTF TGTGCCAGTTCTCGCCCCGACAGGGAAAGTGACTACACCTTC
TRBJ2-3 . TRBV6-8 . CASSYFGERGTDTQYF TGTGCCAGCAGTTACTTCGGGGAGAGGGGCACAGATACGCAGTATTTT
TRBJ1-5 medium-sized TRBV9 . CASSVAPDSNQPQHF TGTGCCAGCAGCGTAGCTCCGGATAGCAATCAGCCCCAGCATTTT
TRBJ1-3 once TRBV25-1 . CASIGHSGNTIYF TGTGCCAGCATCGGGCACTCTGGAAACACCATATATTTT
TRBJ1-1 . TRBV9 . CASSVKVDDTEAFF TGTGCCAGCAGCGTAAAGGTAGATGACACTGAAGCTTTCTTT
TRBJ2-6 . TRBV28 TRBD2 CASSRRSGRAPGANVLTF TGTGCCAGCAGCCGCCGTAGCGGGAGGGCCCCTGGGGCCAACGTCCTGACTTTC
TRBJ2-1 few TRBV29-1 . CSVWSGGSYNEQFF TGCAGCGTTTGGTCAGGCGGCTCCTACAATGAGCAGTTCTTC
TRBJ2-3 few TRBV30 . CAWIRADTQYF TGTGCCTGGATTAGGGCAGATACGCAGTATTTT
TRBJ2-7 few TRBV6-8 TRBD1 CASSYSTGGYEQYF TGTGCCAGCAGTTACTCGACAGGGGGCTACGAGCAGTACTTC
TRBJ2-2 . TRBV5-1 . CASSTLTGGGTGELFF TGCGCCAGCAGCACTCTGACAGGCGGAGGCACCGGGGAGCTGTTTTTT
TRBJ1-1 . TRBV29-1 . CSVAGTTGTEAFF TGCAGCGTTGCTGGGACTACCGGCACTGAAGCTTTCTTT
TRBJ2-1 few TRBV28 TRBD2 CAINSGRVNEQFF TGTGCCATAAATAGCGGGAGGGTCAATGAGCAGTTCTTC
TRBJ2-1 . TRBV9 . CASSVATTEQFF TGTGCCAGCAGCGTAGCGACTACTGAGCAGTTCTTC
TRBJ2-7 . TRBV6-8 TRBD1 CAIRRDRPSHEQYF TGTGCCATCAGACGGGACAGGCCCTCTCACGAGCAGTACTTC
TRBJ2-2 . TRBV6-8 TRBD2 CASSEGSGSTGELFF TGTGCCAGCAGTGAGGGTAGCGGGAGCACCGGGGAGCTGTTTTTT
TRBJ2-1 . TRBV28 TRBD1 CASSPSGQGVPIEQFF TGTGCCAGCAGTCCATCGGGACAGGGGGTTCCTATTGAGCAGTTCTTC
TRBJ1-1 . TRBV6-8 TRBD1 CASSDRVGTTEAFF TGTGCCAGCAGTGACAGGGTGGGGACGACTGAAGCTTTCTTT
TRBJ2-2 . TRBV19 TRBD1 CASNRPTGVGTGELFF TGTGCCAGTAACAGGCCGACAGGGGTTGGGACCGGGGAGCTGTTTTTT
TRBJ2-6 . TRBV19 . CGVGRDSGANVLTF TGTGGCGTAGGACGAGACTCTGGGGCCAACGTCCTGACTTTC
TRBJ1-1 . TRBV11-3 . CASSHRDLNTEAFF TGTGCCAGCAGCCACAGGGATTTGAACACTGAAGCTTTCTTT